This T cell receptor (beta chain) was sequenced in a study of PD-1 blockade in classical Hodgkin lymphoma (dated by TCRdb to about 2020). Looking at the study overall: The study used CyTOF and TCR beta sequencing to define a peripheral blood immune signature of response to PD-1 blockade in classical Hodgkin lymphoma.

The germline V gene gives CDR1 as MNHEY and CDR2 as SVGAGI. At the junction V is shortened by 0 bases and J by 3 bases, with 12 bases in between. CDR3 length: 15 amino acids, cysteine to phenylalanine. The DNA shown is the 45-base CDR3, in frame from base 1. The Qiagen DNeasy kit was used to extract genomic DNA from unsorted PBMCs and from the negatively selected CD4+ and CD8+ fractions. Using primers that anneal to V and J segments, immunoSEQ multiplex PCR amplified the TCR beta CDR3 regions. A synthetic immune receptor repertoire was used to minimize amplification bias, and remaining bias was computationally removed after sequencing. The paper's processing steps were these. Custom Python scripts were used to quantify repertoire diversity as the Shannon entropy index. The unsorted, CD4+ and CD8+ repertoires were each analyzed separately, with the exception of combined analyses, where CD4+ and CD8+ sequences were merged in silico. In TCRdb, the immuneACCESS table is reduced to in-frame sequences with V and J assigned. These tables do not hold every clone; where another copy was compared, an unresolved V gene accounts for under half, and the others remain unexplained. That table supplies the V and J calls and clone size; D and trimming were determined from the DNA. Recorded for this sample are over 20,000 clones; roughly 89% of them occurred a single time. Approximately 7% of the sample lies in the top ten.

The paper's findings and limits, for the study overall: Only a single clinical trial cohort was studied, and what caused the repertoire differences, possibly disease activity or prior therapy, remained undefined. Baseline TCR diversity was reported as lower in newly diagnosed patients than in healthy donors, and lower still in relapsed/refractory patients.

As to this clone: Its antigen specificity is not known. Qualities for individual bases were not recorded, and no much larger clone is one base off.

The time point label, read with the paper, signifies: newly diagnosed, previously untreated cHL patient sample. CD8+ T cells were purified from thawed PBMCs by magnetic negative selection with a Miltenyi CD8+ T cell isolation kit. As a comparison group for the relapsed/refractory trial patients, PBMCs from patients with newly diagnosed, previously untreated classical Hodgkin lymphoma were sequenced. Peripheral blood was collected in 8 mL Vacutainer Cell Preparation Tubes, from which PBMCs were isolated by centrifugation and then cryopreserved. Purified CD4+ and CD8+ fractions were prepared only for cases with an additional available PBMC sample. On LS columns in a quadroMACS separator, the magnetically labelled cells were depleted, and the flow-through was collected as the purified fraction.

Recombination linked TRBV6-5 to TRBJ2-7, with TRBD2 perhaps the D gene, on 5 matching bases. This clonotype was sampled from a human donor with classical Hodgkin lymphoma. The material sequenced was CD8+ T cells from blood. This receptor has the CDR3 CASSYSTTRYYEQYF. The DNA sequence is TGTGCCAGCAGTTACTCGACTACCCGTTACTACGAGCAGTACTTC.